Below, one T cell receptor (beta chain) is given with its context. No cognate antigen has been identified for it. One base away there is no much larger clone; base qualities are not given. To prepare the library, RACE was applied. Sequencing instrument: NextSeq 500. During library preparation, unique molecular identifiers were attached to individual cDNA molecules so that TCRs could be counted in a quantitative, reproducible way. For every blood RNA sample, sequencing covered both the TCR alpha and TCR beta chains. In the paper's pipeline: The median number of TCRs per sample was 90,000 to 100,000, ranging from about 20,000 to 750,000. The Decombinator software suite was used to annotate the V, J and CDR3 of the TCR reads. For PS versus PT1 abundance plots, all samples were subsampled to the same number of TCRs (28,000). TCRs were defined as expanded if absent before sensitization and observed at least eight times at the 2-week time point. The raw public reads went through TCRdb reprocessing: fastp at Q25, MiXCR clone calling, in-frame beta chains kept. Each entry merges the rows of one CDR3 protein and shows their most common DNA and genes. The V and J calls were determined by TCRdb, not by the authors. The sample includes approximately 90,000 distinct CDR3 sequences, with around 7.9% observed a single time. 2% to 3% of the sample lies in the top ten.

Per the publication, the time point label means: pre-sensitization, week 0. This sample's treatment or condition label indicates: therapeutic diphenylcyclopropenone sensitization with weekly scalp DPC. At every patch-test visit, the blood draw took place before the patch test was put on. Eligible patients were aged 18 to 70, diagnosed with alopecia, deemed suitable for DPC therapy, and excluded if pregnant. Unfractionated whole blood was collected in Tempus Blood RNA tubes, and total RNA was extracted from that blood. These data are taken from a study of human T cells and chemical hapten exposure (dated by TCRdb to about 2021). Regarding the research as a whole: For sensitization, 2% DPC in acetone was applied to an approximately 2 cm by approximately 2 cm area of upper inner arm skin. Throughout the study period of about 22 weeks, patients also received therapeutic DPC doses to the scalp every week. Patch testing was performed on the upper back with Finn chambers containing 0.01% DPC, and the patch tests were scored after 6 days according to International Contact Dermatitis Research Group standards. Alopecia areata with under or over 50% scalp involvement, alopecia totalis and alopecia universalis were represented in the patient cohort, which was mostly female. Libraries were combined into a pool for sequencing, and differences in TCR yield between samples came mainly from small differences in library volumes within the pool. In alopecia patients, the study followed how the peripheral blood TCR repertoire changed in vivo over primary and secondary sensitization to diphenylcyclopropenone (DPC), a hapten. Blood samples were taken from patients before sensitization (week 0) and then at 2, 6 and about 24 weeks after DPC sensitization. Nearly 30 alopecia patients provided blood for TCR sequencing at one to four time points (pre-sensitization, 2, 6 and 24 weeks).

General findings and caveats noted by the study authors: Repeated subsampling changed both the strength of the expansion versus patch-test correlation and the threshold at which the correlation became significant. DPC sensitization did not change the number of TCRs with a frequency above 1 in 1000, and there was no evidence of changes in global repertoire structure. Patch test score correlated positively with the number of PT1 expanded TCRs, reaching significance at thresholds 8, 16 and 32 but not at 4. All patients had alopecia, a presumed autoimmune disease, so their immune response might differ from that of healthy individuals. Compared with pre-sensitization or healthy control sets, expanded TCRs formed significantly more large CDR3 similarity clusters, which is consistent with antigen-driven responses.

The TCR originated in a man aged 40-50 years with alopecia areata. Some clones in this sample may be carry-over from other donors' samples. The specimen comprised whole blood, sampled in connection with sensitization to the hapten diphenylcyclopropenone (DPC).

DNA sequence: TGTGCCAGCAGTGCTATTTATGGCTACACCTTC. It translates as CASSAIYGYTF. The rearrangement joined TRBV25-1 to TRBJ1-2, with no reliable assignment of the D segment. Via the germline V gene, CDR1 is MGHDK and CDR2 SYGVNS. The junction carries 5 bases between V and J, which are trimmed by 4 bases and 5 bases respectively. The CDR3 contains 11 residues, cysteine and phenylalanine counted. Only the CDR3 region is kept as DNA, spanning 33 bases read in frame from base 1.